The clone carrying this T cell receptor beta chain was counted at least ten times. No antigen is known for it. TCR cDNA molecules were tagged individually, and each one carried a unique molecular identifier. TCRdb recomputed calls from the 5' RACE reads with MiXCR, one row per CDR3 protein. This repertoire shows 35,000 to 55,000 distinct CDR3 sequences, 6.5% to 8% found once; its top ten account for about two fifths. These data come from a study of spatial heterogeneity in lung cancer. Study at large: Combinations of a unique TCR and a UMI were tallied in raw reads, and on average each appeared more than ten times. Study-wide results and limits: Circulating ubiquitous expanded tumor TCRs were observed more frequently at resection than at follow-up.

Described time point: sample taken at primary tumor resection. Without sorting, whole RNA was sequenced from tumor, nontumor lung or frozen PBMC. Donors were around 70 untreated early-stage non-small cell lung cancer patients. The V gene's germline CDR1 is SEHNR and CDR2 FQNEAQ (reference sequence). There are 14 residues in the CDR3. V was cut by 2 bases and J by 1 base, with 8 bases left in between. V gene TRBV7-9 combines with J gene TRBJ2-5; TRBD1 might be the D (5 bases). This TCR was sampled from a female donor with early-stage non-small cell lung cancer. This sample comprised PBMCs, obtained at surgery. For the CDR3, the DNA is TGTGCCAGCAGCTTACCGACAGCCCAAGAGACCCAGTACTTC. This sequence encodes CASSLPTAQETQYF.